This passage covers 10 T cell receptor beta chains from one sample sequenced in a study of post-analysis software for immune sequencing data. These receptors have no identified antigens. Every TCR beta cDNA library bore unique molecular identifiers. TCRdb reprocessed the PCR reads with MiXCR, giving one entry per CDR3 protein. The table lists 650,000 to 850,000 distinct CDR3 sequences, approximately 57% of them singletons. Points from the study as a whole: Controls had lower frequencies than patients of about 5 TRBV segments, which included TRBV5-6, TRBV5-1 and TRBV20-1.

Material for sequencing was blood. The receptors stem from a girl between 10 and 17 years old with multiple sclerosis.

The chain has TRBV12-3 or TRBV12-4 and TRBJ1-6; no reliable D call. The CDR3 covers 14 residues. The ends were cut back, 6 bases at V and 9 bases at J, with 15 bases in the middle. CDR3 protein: CASSPSLMGSPLHF. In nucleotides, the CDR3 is TGTGCCAGCAGCCCTTCCCTGATGGGTTCACCCCTCCACTTT.

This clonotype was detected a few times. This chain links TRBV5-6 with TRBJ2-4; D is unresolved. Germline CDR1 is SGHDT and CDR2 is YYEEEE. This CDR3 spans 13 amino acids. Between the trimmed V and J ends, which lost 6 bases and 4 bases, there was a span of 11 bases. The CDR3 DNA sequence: TGTGCCAGCACCTTCCTAGATAAAAACATTCAGTACTTC. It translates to CASTFLDKNIQYF.

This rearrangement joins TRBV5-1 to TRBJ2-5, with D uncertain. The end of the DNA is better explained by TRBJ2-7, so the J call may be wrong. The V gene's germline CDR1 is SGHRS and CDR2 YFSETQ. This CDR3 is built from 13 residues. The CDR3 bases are TGCGCCAGCAGCTTCGCAATCTCCTACGAGCAGTACTTC. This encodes CASSFAISYEQYF.

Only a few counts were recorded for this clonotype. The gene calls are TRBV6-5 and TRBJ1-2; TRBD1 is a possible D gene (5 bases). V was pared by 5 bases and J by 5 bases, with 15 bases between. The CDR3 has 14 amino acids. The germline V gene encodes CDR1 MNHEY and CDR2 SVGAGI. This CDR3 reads CASSIQENEYGYTF. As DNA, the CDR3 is TGTGCCAGCAGTATACAGGAGAATGAATATGGCTACACCTTC.

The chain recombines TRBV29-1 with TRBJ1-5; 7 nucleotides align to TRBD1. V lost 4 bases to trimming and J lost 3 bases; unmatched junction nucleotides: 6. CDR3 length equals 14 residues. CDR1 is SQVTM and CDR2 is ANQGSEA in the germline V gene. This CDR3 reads CSVGQGDTNQPQHF. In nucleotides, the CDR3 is TGCAGCGTTGGACAGGGAGACACCAATCAGCCCCAGCATTTT.

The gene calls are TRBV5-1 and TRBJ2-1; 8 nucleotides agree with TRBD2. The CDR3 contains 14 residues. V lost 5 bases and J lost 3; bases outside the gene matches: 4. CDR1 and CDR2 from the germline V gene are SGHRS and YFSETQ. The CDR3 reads CASSEREFYNEQFF. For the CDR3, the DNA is TGCGCCAGCAGTGAGCGGGAGTTCTACAATGAGCAGTTCTTC.

CDR3 residues: CASGSIPVEREGADTQYF. Written as DNA, the CDR3 is TGTGCTAGTGGTTCCATCCCGGTTGAGCGGGAGGGGGCAGATACGCAGTATTTT. V is TRBV12-5 and J is TRBJ2-3; TRBD2 matches 10 bases. The ends lost 4 bases at V and 4 bases at J; junction bases unmatched: 14. The CDR3 spans 18 residues. From germline, CDR1 is LGHNT and CDR2 FRNRAP.

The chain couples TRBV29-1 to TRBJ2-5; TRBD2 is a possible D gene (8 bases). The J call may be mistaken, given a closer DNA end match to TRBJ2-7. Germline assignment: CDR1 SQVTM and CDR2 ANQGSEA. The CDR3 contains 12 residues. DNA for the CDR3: TGCAGCATCCGTAGCGGGACAGACGAGCAGTACTTC. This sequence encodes CSIRSGTDEQYF.

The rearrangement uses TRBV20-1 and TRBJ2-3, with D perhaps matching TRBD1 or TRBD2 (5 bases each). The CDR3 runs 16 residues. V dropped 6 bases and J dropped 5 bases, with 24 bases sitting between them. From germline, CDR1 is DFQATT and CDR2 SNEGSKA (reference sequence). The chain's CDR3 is CSAPRRGTTQGDTQYF. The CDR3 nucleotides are TGCAGTGCCCCGAGACGGGGTACCACCCAGGGAGATACGCAGTATTTT.

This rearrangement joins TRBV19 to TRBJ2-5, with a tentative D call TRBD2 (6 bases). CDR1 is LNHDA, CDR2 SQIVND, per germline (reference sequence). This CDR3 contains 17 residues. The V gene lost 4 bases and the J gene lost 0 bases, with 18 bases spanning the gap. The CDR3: CASSNFMAGKYQETQYF. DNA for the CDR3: TGTGCCAGTAGTAATTTTATGGCGGGGAAGTACCAAGAGACCCAGTACTTC.